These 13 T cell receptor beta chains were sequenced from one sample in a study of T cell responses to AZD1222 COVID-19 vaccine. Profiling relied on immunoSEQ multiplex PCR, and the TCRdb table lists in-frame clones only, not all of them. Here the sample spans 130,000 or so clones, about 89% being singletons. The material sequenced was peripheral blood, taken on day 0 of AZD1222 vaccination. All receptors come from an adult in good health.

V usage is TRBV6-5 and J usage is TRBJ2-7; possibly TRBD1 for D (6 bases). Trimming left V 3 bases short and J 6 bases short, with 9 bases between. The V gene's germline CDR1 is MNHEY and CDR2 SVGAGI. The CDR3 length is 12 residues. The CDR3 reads CASSYLGGEQYF. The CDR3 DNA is TGTGCCAGCAGTTATTTAGGGGGCGAGCAGTACTTC.

This CDR3 is CASSYGAAYEQYF. DNA of the CDR3: TGTGCCAGCAGTTACGGGGCAGCATACGAGCAGTACTTC. The chain carries TRBV6-5 and TRBJ2-7; possible D gene TRBD1, 5 bases. CDR3 length: 13 residues. Germline V gene data show CDR1 as MNHEY and CDR2 as SVGAGI. Trimming removed 2 bases at V and 4 bases at J, with 9 bases between.

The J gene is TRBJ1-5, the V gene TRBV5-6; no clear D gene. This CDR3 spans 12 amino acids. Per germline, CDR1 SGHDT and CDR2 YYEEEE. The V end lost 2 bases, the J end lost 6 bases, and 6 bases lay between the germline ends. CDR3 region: CASSLGSQPQHF. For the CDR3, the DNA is TGTGCCAGCAGCTTAGGTAGTCAGCCCCAGCATTTT.

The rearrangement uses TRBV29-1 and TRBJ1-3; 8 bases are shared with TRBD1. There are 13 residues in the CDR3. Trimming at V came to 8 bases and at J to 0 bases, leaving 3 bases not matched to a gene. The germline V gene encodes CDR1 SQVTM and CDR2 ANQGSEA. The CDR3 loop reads CSIGQGSGNTIYF. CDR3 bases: TGCAGCATCGGACAGGGCTCTGGAAACACCATATATTTT.

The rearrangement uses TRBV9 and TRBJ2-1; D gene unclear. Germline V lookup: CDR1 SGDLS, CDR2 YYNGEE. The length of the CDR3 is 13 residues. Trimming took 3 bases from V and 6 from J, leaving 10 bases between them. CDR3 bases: TGTGCCAGCAGCGCATGGGCTAGCAATGAGCAGTTCTTC. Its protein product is CASSAWASNEQFF. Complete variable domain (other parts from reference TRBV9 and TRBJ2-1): DSGVTQTPKHLITATGQRVTLRCSPRSGDLSVYWYQQSLDQGLQFLIQYYNGEERAKGNILERFSAQQFPDLHSELNLSSLELGDSALYFCASSAWASNEQFFGPGTRLTVL.

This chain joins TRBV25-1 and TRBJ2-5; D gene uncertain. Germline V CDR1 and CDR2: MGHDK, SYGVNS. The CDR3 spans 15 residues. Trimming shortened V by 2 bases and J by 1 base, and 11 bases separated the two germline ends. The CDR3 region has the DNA TGTGCCAGCAGTGAACCCGAAGGAGTCCAAGAGACCCAGTACTTC. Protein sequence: CASSEPEGVQETQYF.

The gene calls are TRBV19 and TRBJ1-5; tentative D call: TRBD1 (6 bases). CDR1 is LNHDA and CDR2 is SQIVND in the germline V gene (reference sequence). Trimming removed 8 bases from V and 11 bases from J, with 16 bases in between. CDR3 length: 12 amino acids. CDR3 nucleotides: TGTGCCAGTGAAGGGGGGGCAGGGGCCCAGCATTTT. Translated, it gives CASEGGAGAQHF. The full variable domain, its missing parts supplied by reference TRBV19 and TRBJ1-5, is DGGITQSPKYLFRKEGQNVTLSCEQNLNHDAMYWYRQDPGQGLRLIYYSQIVNDFQKGDIAEGYSVSREKKESFPLTVTSAQKNPTAFYLCASEGGAGAQHFGDGTRLSIL.

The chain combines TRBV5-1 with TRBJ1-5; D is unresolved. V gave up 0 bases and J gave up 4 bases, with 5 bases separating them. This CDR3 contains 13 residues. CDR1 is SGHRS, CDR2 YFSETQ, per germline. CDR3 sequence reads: CASSLDRNQPQHF. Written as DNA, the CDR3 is TGCGCCAGCAGCTTGGATCGGAATCAGCCCCAGCATTTT.

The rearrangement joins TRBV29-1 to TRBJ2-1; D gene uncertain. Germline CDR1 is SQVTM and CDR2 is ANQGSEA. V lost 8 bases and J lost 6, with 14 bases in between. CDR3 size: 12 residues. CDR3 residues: CSSKASPNEQFF. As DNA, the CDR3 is TGCAGCTCAAAGGCCAGCCCCAATGAGCAGTTCTTC.

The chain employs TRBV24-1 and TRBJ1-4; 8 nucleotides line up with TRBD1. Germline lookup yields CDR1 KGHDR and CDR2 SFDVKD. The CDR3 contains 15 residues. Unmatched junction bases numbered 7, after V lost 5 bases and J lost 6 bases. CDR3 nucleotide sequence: TGTGCCACCAGTGCCCGGGACAGGAAGGATGAAAAACTGTTTTTT. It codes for CATSARDRKDEKLFF.

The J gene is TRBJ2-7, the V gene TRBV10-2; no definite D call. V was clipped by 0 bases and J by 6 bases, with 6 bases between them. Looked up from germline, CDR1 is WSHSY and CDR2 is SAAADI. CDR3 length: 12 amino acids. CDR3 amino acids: CASSESYSEQYF. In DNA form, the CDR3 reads TGCGCCAGCAGTGAGTCATACTCCGAGCAGTACTTC.

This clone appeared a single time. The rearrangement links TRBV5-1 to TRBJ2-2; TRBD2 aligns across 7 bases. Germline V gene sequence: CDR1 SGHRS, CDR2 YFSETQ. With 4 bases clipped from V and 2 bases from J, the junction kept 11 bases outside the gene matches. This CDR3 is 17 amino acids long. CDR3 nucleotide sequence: TGCGCCAGCAGCCCCGCTGCTGGCGGGAGTAACACCGGGGAGCTGTTTTTT. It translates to CASSPAAGGSNTGELFF.

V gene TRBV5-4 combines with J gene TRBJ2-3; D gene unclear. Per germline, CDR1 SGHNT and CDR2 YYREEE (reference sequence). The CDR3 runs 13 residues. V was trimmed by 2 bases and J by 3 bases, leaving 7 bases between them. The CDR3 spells CASSFYYTDTQYF. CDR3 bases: TGTGCCAGCAGCTTCTACTATACAGATACGCAGTATTTT.